The rows below give T cell receptor beta chains drawn from one sample of a study of technical replicates of blood from several donors. Using immunoSEQ multiplex PCR, the repertoire was profiled, and TCRdb retains in-frame clones only, with some absent. The table includes about 79,000 clones, around 92% detected once. The sample comprised T cells isolated from PBMCs. Receptors originate from a human donor in good health. Some clones in this sample may be carry-over from other donors' samples. CDR3s include the opening cysteine and the closing phenylalanine or tryptophan. The order of the fields is clone size, J gene, V gene, D gene, CDR3 DNA, CDR3 protein. D genes are given only for firm matches. Some rows mark clone size as missing; the rest say once, few, many or name a class of expanded clone.

>once|TRBJ2-6|TRBV30|.
TGTGCCTGGAGTCTTGGTTTTCGGGCTGGGGCCAACGTCCTGACTTTC
CAWSLGFRAGANVLTF
>.|TRBJ2-3|TRBV9|TRBD2
TGTGCCAGCAGCGGCGTACTAGCGGGGGGGGCAGATACGCAGTATTTT
CASSGVLAGGADTQYF
>.|TRBJ1-1|TRBV10-3|.
TGTGCCATCAGTGAGTCGAATGTGTGGCAGAACATGAACACTGAAGCTTTCTTT
CAISESNVWQNMNTEAFF
>.|TRBJ2-1|TRBV10-3|TRBD2
TGTGCCATCAGTGAGAGGCTAGCGGGAGAAGGGGATGAGCAGTTCTTC
CAISERLAGEGDEQFF
>.|TRBJ2-6|TRBV9|.
TGTGCCAGCAGCCCCTATCCGAGGGCTCTGGAGGCCAACGTCCTGACTTTC
CASSPYPRALEANVLTF
>few|TRBJ1-4|TRBV2|.
TGTGCCAGCAGACAGGGAAATGAAAAACTGTTTTTT
CASRQGNEKLFF
>.|TRBJ2-1|TRBV7-9|TRBD1
TGTGCCAGCAGCTTAATTGGACAGGGCTTCAATGAGCAGTTCTTC
CASSLIGQGFNEQFF
>.|TRBJ1-1|TRBV13|.
TGTGCCAGCAGCTTAGAGGGGTTGGTGATCACTGAAGCTTTCTTT
CASSLEGLVITEAFF
>.|TRBJ2-7|TRBV5-4|.
TGTGCCAGCAGCTTGGTCGAGGAGGGCCGGGACGAGCAGTACTTC
CASSLVEEGRDEQYF
>.|TRBJ2-1|TRBV7-9|TRBD2
TGTGCCAGCAGCTTAAGACGCGGGAGTCTGGACAATGAGCAGTTCTTC
CASSLRRGSLDNEQFF
>.|TRBJ2-7|TRBV27|TRBD1
TGTGCCAGCAGTTATGCAGGGGGCTACGAGCAGTACTTC
CASSYAGGYEQYF